The present entry profiles one T cell receptor beta chain with its context. The antigen is unknown. CDR3 size: 16 residues. Germline CDR1 is MNHEY and CDR2 is SMNVEV (reference sequence). Libraries of TRB cDNA were made by 5' RACE and carried UMIs. Each CDR3 protein gets one entry in TCRdb, which reprocessed the 5' RACE reads and gives no DNA. The sample holds roughly 86,000 distinct CDR3 sequences. The data were obtained in a study of CXCR3-negative and CXCR3-positive naive CD8 T cells. Study-wide results and limits: Whereas both naive subsets had comparably high diversity, memory CD8+ cells had much lower diversity. Memory cells differed in TRBV-TRBJ usage, but naive CXCR3-negative and CXCR3-positive cells had similar usage.

This clonotype was obtained from a human donor in good health. Some clones in this sample may be carry-over from other donors' samples. This chain joins TRBV27 and TRBJ1-2. Sequencing was performed on naive CXCR3- CD8+ T cells from blood. As to subset: CD45RO-CCR7+CD27+CD95- naive CD8+ T cells lacking CXCR3 (TNR3-). CDR3 region: CASSHVADLANYGYTF.